The rows below give T cell receptor beta chains drawn from one sample of a study of long-term antiretroviral therapy in people with HIV. Profiling relied on immunoSEQ multiplex PCR, and the TCRdb table lists in-frame clones only, not all of them. The sample carries about 39,000 clones, 85% to 90% recorded once. The sample was unsorted PBMCs, taken 1.2 years after starting antiretroviral therapy. The receptors stem from a woman between 45 and 65 years old with HIV. Each CDR3 is given with its conserved first and last residue. The D gene is left open where the match is weak. Size is stated for part of the rows, as once, few or many counts, or as a class when the clone is expanded.

D	size	V	J	length	CDR3	DNA
.	.	TRBV5-4	TRBJ2-5	14	CASSLDRFQETQYF	TGTGCCAGCAGCTTGGATCGGTTCCAAGAGACCCAGTACTTC
.	.	TRBV6-5	TRBJ2-7	14	CASSYATGTYEQYF	TGTGCCAGCAGTTACGCAACCGGGACCTACGAGCAGTACTTC
TRBD1	.	TRBV18	TRBJ2-7	14	CASSPPGQGYEQYF	TGTGCCAGCTCACCCCCGGGACAGGGATACGAGCAGTACTTC
TRBD2	.	TRBV27	TRBJ2-6	18	CASSRLAGATSGANVLTF	TGTGCCAGCAGCCGACTAGCGGGGGCTACCTCTGGGGCCAACGTCCTGACTTTC
.	.	TRBV2	TRBJ1-1	12	CASRPMNTEAFF	TGTGCCAGCAGGCCTATGAACACTGAAGCTTTCTTT
TRBD2	.	TRBV7-3	TRBJ2-1	15	CASSPYGGTDNEQFF	TGTGCCAGCAGCCCATACGGGGGGACCGACAATGAGCAGTTCTTC
.	.	TRBV6-6	TRBJ2-1	13	CASSRTPNDEQFF	TGTGCCAGCAGCCGAACCCCGAACGATGAGCAGTTCTTC
TRBD1	.	TRBV11-2	TRBJ2-3	13	CAHEQGGTDTQYF	TGCGCACACGAACAGGGGGGCACAGATACGCAGTATTTT
TRBD2	.	TRBV4-1	TRBJ2-3	18	CASSGGGLAGGGTDTQYF	TGCGCCAGCAGTGGAGGGGGACTAGCGGGGGGGGGCACAGATACGCAGTATTTT
TRBD1	once	TRBV5-1	TRBJ1-1	13	CASSLRQGTEAFF	TGCGCCAGCAGCCTCAGACAGGGCACTGAAGCTTTCTTT
.	.	TRBV5-6	TRBJ1-6	18	CASSLEGGAGTFSSPLHF	TGTGCCAGCAGCTTGGAGGGGGGGGCGGGGACCTTCAGTTCACCCCTCCACTTT
TRBD1	.	TRBV10-3	TRBJ1-3	14	CAISETGEGNTIYF	TGTGCCATCAGTGAGACAGGGGAAGGAAACACCATATATTTT
.	once	TRBV5-1	TRBJ1-4	13	CASSRGWGEKLFF	TGCGCCAGCAGCAGAGGGTGGGGAGAAAAACTGTTTTTT
.	.	TRBV27	TRBJ2-2	13	CASMGGPGGELFF	TGTGCCAGCATGGGGGGGCCCGGCGGGGAGCTGTTTTTT
TRBD1	.	TRBV25-1	TRBJ1-2	13	CASTQDRVDGYTF	TGTGCCAGCACCCAAGACAGGGTCGATGGCTACACCTTC
.	.	TRBV29-1	TRBJ2-5	12	CSARQNQETQYF	TGCAGCGCCCGACAGAACCAAGAGACCCAGTACTTC
TRBD1	.	TRBV2	TRBJ2-5	15	CASSPGTVMEETQYF	TGTGCCAGCAGCCCCGGGACAGTTATGGAAGAGACCCAGTACTTC
TRBD1	.	TRBV2	TRBJ1-5	18	CASSEWSRGTYSNQPQHF	TGTGCCAGCAGTGAATGGTCCAGGGGGACTTATAGCAATCAGCCCCAGCATTTT
.	.	TRBV9	TRBJ2-2	18	CASSVATGTYSRGGELFF	TGTGCCAGCAGCGTAGCTACGGGGACATACTCACGAGGCGGGGAGCTGTTTTTT
TRBD1	.	TRBV9	TRBJ1-1	14	CASSVGGPAGGAFF	TGTGCCAGCAGCGTAGGGGGCCCCGCAGGGGGAGCTTTCTTT
.	.	TRBV15	TRBJ1-4	17	CATSRVSLGAGNEKLFF	TGTGCCACCAGCAGAGTCTCCCTGGGGGCCGGTAATGAAAAACTGTTTTTT
TRBD1	.	TRBV5-6	TRBJ1-1	14	CASSRQGAITEAFF	TGTGCCAGCAGCAGACAGGGTGCTATTACTGAAGCTTTCTTT
TRBD1	.	TRBV5-5	TRBJ2-7	15	CASSLVSGGAYEQYF	TGTGCCAGCAGCTTGGTATCAGGGGGTGCCTACGAGCAGTACTTC
.	.	TRBV30	TRBJ1-2	12	CAWSAGQRGYTF	TGTGCCTGGAGTGCAGGACAACGAGGCTACACCTTC
.	few	TRBV14	TRBJ1-2	13	CASSQQGVYGYTF	TGTGCCAGCAGCCAACAGGGTGTCTATGGCTACACCTTC
.	.	TRBV5-1	TRBJ2-3	10	CVRLVVTQYF	TGCGTCAGACTGGTCGTAACGCAGTATTTT
TRBD2	.	TRBV19	TRBJ2-3	14	CASVSRGEGDTQYF	TGTGCCAGTGTCTCTCGGGGGGAGGGAGATACGCAGTATTTT
.	.	TRBV7-9	TRBJ2-7	14	CASSPPPELYEQYF	TGTGCCAGCAGCCCCCCGCCCGAGCTTTACGAGCAGTACTTC
.	few	TRBV19	TRBJ1-5	14	CASIGRVSNQPQHF	TGTGCCAGTATTGGAAGGGTTAGCAATCAGCCCCAGCATTTT